This TCR beta chain was profiled in a study of cytomegalovirus exposure and HLA in healthy donors. About the research overall: The 100 to 150 validation repertoires used the same platform as the roughly 670 first-cohort repertoires, a later analysis reported.

This clone occurred many times. Its antigen is as yet unknown. CDR3 length: 16 residues. Germline V gene data show CDR1 as SEHNR and CDR2 as FQNEAQ (reference sequence). The V end lost 4 bases, the J end lost 2 bases, and 16 bases lay between the germline ends. Libraries were prepared by immunoSEQ multiplex PCR; TCRdb keeps only in-frame clonotypes and omits some of them. The data contain 150,000 to 200,000 clones, about 85% of them singletons. Points from the study as a whole: The listing of 150 to 200 TCR beta chains classed them as cytomegalovirus-associated. Specific recognition of CMV antigens was confirmed in vitro for a few chains (all CMV-associated).

V usage is TRBV7-9 and J usage is TRBJ2-3; D possibly corresponds to TRBD1 (6 bases). The sequence derives from a man aged 30 to 39 in good health and CMV-seropositive. Material: PBMCs. In nucleotides, the CDR3 is TGTGCCAGCAGCTCTCTACCGGGACAATACACAGATACGCAGTATTTT. Amino acid sequence: CASSSLPGQYTDTQYF.